What follows is one TCR beta chain and its context. The CDR3 is 14 amino acids. The data originate from a study of T cells expressing NK-cell markers. Study details: Source material for TCR beta repertoires consisted of sorted CD3+CD56+NKG2C+, CD3+CD56+NKG2C- and CD3+CD56-NKG2C+ T cells.

The TCR beta cDNA came from 5'RACE template switching with UMIs. TCRdb re-called the 5' RACE reads and gives one entry per CDR3 protein, without DNA. The table lists roughly 420,000 distinct CDR3 sequences. The sequenced sample was blood T cells: a sorted CD56 or NKG2C T cell subset, CD4+ or CD8+ T cells, or bulk PBMC T cells (not recorded which). The V call is TRBV12-3 or TRBV12-4, the J call TRBJ1-1; TCRdb's D call of TRBD1 is untestable without DNA. The source of this sequence is a woman between 18 and 70 years old in good health. This CDR3 is CASTWTLTNTEAFF.